One TCR beta chain is described in this entry. Its antigen is not known. Input was about 2 ug genomic DNA, or all available if less. Generated by immunoSEQ multiplex PCR, the TCRdb table keeps only in-frame clones and is missing some. Of more than 85,000 clones listed, nearly 90% are singletons. Trimming cost V 0 bases and J 4 bases; bases outside gene matches: 4. Germline CDR1 reads SGHRS; CDR2 reads YFSETQ. This CDR3 spans 16 amino acids. This entry comes from a study of glioma-infiltrating T cells after dendritic cell vaccination. Looking at the study overall: Samples are from glioblastoma patients in Phase I and II dendritic cell vaccine trials. Three intradermal dendritic cell vaccine injections were given every two weeks.

The time point was: after dendritic cell vaccination, including at tumor progression/relapse. Study outcomes and limitations: Complete blood and tumor specimen sets were limited to few patients.

This receptor was obtained from a human donor with glioblastoma. Sequences were derived from blood, sampled after dendritic cell vaccination. This chain uses TRBV5-1 with TRBJ2-5; 12 bases fit TRBD2. As DNA, the CDR3 is TGCGCCAGCAGCTTGGAACTAGCGGGGGGAATAGAGACCCAGTACTTC. It translates to CASSLELAGGIETQYF.